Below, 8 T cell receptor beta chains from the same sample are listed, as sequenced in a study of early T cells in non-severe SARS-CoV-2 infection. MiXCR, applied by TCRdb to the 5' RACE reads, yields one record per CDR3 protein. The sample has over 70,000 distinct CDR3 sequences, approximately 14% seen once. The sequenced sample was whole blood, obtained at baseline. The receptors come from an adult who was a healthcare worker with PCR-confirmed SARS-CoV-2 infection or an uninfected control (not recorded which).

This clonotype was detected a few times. The DNA of the CDR3 is TGTGCCAGCAGCTACGGCGGGAGATCTTACGAGCAGTACTTC. Its translation is CASSYGGRSYEQYF. This sequence joins TRBV7-2 and TRBJ2-7; 7 nucleotides agree with TRBD2. The trim removed 4 bases at V and 4 bases at J, leaving 7 bases unmatched. The CDR3 extends over 14 amino acids. CDR1 and CDR2 from the germline V gene are SGHTA and FQGNSA.

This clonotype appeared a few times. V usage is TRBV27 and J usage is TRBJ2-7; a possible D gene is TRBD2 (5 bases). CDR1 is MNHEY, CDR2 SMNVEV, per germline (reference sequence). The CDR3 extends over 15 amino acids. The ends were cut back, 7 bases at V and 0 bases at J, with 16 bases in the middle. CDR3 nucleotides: TGTGCCAGCAAATTCTCTTTCGGGGACTCCTACGAGCAGTACTTC. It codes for CASKFSFGDSYEQYF.

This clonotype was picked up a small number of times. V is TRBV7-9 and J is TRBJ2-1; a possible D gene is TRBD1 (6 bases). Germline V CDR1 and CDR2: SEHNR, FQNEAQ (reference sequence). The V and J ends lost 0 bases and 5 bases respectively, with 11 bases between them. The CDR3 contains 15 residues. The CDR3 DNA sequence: TGTGCCAGCAGCTTAGCCGTAAACAGGGACAATGAGCAGTTCTTC. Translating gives CASSLAVNRDNEQFF.

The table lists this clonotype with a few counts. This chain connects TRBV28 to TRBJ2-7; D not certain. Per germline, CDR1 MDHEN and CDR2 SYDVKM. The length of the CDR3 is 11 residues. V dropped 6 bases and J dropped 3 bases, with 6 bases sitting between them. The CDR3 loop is CASSQGYEQYF. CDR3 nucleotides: TGTGCCAGCAGCCAAGGCTACGAGCAGTACTTC.

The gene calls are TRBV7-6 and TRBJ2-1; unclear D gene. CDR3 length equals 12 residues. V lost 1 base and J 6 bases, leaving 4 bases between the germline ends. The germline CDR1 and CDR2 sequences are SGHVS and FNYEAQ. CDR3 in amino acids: CASSLVVNEQFF. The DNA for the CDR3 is TGTGCCAGCAGCTTAGTTGTCAATGAGCAGTTCTTC. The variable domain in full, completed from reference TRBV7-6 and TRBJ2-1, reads GAGVSQSPRYKVTKRGQDVALRCDPISGHVSLYWYRQALGQGPEFLTYFNYEAQQDKSGLPNDRFSAERPEGSISTLTIQRTEQRDSAMYRCASSLVVNEQFFGPGTRLTVL.

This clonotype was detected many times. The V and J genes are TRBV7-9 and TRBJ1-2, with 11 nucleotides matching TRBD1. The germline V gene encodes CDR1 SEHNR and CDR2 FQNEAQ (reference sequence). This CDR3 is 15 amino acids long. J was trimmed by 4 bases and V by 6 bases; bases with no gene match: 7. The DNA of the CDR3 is TGTGCCAGCAGGGACGGACAGGGGGCCTTCTATGGCTACACCTTC. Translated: CASRDGQGAFYGYTF. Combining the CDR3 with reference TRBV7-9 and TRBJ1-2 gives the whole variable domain DTGVSQNPRHKITKRGQNVTFRCDPISEHNRLYWYRQTLGQGPEFLTYFQNEAQLEKSRLLSDRFSAERPKGSFSTLEIQRTEQGDSAMYLCASRDGQGAFYGYTFGSGTRLTVV.

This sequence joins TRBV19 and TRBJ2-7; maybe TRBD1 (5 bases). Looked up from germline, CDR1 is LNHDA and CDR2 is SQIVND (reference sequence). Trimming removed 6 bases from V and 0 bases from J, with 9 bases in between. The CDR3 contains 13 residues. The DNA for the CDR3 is TGTGCCAGTAGGGGGCAGAACTCCTACGAGCAGTACTTC. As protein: CASRGQNSYEQYF.

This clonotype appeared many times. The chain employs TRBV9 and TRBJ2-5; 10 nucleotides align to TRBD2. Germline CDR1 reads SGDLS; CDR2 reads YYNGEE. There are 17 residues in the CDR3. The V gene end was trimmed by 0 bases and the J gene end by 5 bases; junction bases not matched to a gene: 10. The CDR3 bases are TGTGCCAGCAGCGTAGGAGCGGGAGGGAGTCTGGCCGAGACCCAGTACTTC. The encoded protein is CASSVGAGGSLAETQYF.